One sample yielded the 22 T cell receptor beta chains listed below, sequenced in a study of blood T cell repertoires in COVID-19. The method was immunoSEQ multiplex PCR; TCRdb's version includes in-frame clones alone and lacks a portion of them. The table includes roughly 300,000 clones, around 86% detected once. The sequencing sample was made of peripheral blood. Receptors originate from a woman aged 45 to 65 with acute or convalescent COVID-19.

J is TRBJ2-1 and V is TRBV11-2; tentatively, D is TRBD2 (5 bases). Trimming stripped 4 bases from V and 0 bases from J, with 10 bases between. Germline V gene lookup returns CDR1 SGHAT and CDR2 FQNNGV. The CDR3 totals 15 residues. CDR3 in amino acids: CASSSDYSSYNEQFF. The CDR3 nucleotides read TGTGCCAGCAGCTCCGACTACAGCTCCTACAATGAGCAGTTCTTC.

CDR3 residues: CASSPSSSGRGARTQYF. In nucleotides, the CDR3 is TGTGCCAGCAGCCCGAGCTCTAGCGGCCGGGGGGCAAGAACGCAGTATTTT. The V and J genes are TRBV7-2 and TRBJ2-3; a possible D gene is TRBD2 (7 bases). V was trimmed by 5 bases and J by 9 bases, leaving 27 bases between them. The CDR3 has 17 amino acids. The germline gives CDR1 SGHTA, CDR2 FQGNSA.

J is TRBJ2-7 and V is TRBV3-1 (or the pseudogene TRBV3-2); 12 nucleotides line up with TRBD2. Germline CDR1 is LGHDT and CDR2 is YNNKEL (reference sequence). The CDR3 is 18 residues long. V was pared by 4 bases and J by 3 bases, with 13 bases of the junction left unmatched. The CDR3 here is CASSLLHAGLAGSYEQYF. The CDR3 DNA follows: TGTGCCAGCAGCCTCTTACACGCCGGACTAGCGGGAAGCTACGAGCAGTACTTC.

This clone was picked up a small number of times. The chain employs TRBV9 and TRBJ2-2; 10 positions agree with TRBD1. Germline V gene data show CDR1 as SGDLS and CDR2 as YYNGEE. The CDR3 spans 16 residues. V shed 4 bases and J 4 bases; nucleotides not matched to a gene: 7. CDR3 DNA: TGTGCCAGCAGCTTAGGGGACAGGGGTTCCACCGGGGAGCTGTTTTTT. Its translation: CASSLGDRGSTGELFF.

Here the CDR3 DNA reads TGTGCCAGTAGTGACCCCGGACAGGTTAAAAACATTCAGTACTTC. Amino acids: CASSDPGQVKNIQYF. V and J are TRBV19 and TRBJ2-4; 7 bases are shared with TRBD1. Trimming cost V 5 bases and J 4 bases; bases outside gene matches: 8. CDR3 length: 15 residues. Germline loops: CDR1 LNHDA, CDR2 SQIVND (reference sequence). Looking up the rest from reference TRBV19 and TRBJ2-4 gives the full variable domain: DGGITQSPKYLFRKEGQNVTLSCEQNLNHDAMYWYRQDPGQGLRLIYYSQIVNDFQKGDIAEGYSVSREKKESFPLTVTSAQKNPTAFYLCASSDPGQVKNIQYFGAGTRLSVL.

The chain links TRBV19 to TRBJ2-1; TRBD2 matches 16 bases. V lost 6 bases, J lost 10 bases, and 6 bases stayed unmatched. The germline V gene has CDR1 LNHDA and CDR2 SQIVND (reference sequence). This CDR3 is 15 amino acids long. The CDR3 nucleotides read TGTGCCAGTAGGCTCGGGACTAGCGGGAGGGGGGAGCAGTTCTTC. It specifies CASRLGTSGRGEQFF.

This chain uses TRBV28 with TRBJ2-1; D perhaps matches TRBD2 (5 bases). V lost 6 bases and J 3 bases, leaving 9 bases between the germline ends. Germline V lookup: CDR1 MDHEN, CDR2 SYDVKM. The CDR3 is made up of 13 amino acids. The CDR3 sequence is CASSGLGYNEQFF. Written as DNA, the CDR3 is TGTGCCAGCAGCGGACTGGGCTACAATGAGCAGTTCTTC. Full variable domain (remainder filled in from reference TRBV28 and TRBJ2-1): DVKVTQSSRYLVKRTGEKVFLECVQDMDHENMFWYRQDPGLGLRLIYFSYDVKMKEKGDIPEGYSVSREKKERFSLILESASTNQTSMYLCASSGLGYNEQFFGPGTRLTVL.

The V and J genes are TRBV7-2 and TRBJ1-3, with a weak D call TRBD1 (5 bases). Trimming left V 0 bases short and J 0 bases short, with 12 bases between. The CDR3 has 17 residues. The germline gives CDR1 SGHTA, CDR2 FQGNSA. Here the CDR3 reads CASSLAPLDSSGNTIYF. The CDR3 nucleotides are TGTGCCAGCAGCTTAGCTCCCTTAGACAGCTCTGGAAACACCATATATTTT.

The chain is built from TRBV5-1 and TRBJ2-3; D may be TRBD2 (5 bases). From germline, CDR1 is SGHRS and CDR2 YFSETQ. V shed 4 bases and J shed 2 bases, with 23 bases lying between them. The CDR3 length is 18 residues. The CDR3 nucleotides are TGCGCCAGCAGCCCTCCCTTGTCGCTAGCCGATATCACAGATACGCAGTATTTT. It is translated as CASSPPLSLADITDTQYF. Full variable domain (missing parts from reference TRBV5-1 and TRBJ2-3): KAGVTQTPRYLIKTRGQQVTLSCSPISGHRSVSWYQQTPGQGLQFLFEYFSETQRNKGNFPGRFSGRQFSNSRSEMNVSTLELGDSALYLCASSPPLSLADITDTQYFGPGTRLTVL.

V and J are TRBV5-4 and TRBJ1-1; TRBD1 matches at 9 bases. This CDR3 has 17 residues. J lost 5 bases, V lost 2 bases, and 13 bases had no gene match. CDR1 and CDR2 from the germline V gene are SGHNT and YYREEE (reference sequence). The CDR3 here is CASSFGGTGQGKTEAFF. The DNA of the CDR3 is TGTGCCAGCAGCTTCGGGGGGACGGGACAGGGTAAAACTGAAGCTTTCTTT.

The V gene is TRBV7-3, the J gene TRBJ1-1; TRBD1 is a possible D gene (6 bases). CDR3 length: 13 amino acids. Per the germline V gene, CDR1 is SGHTA and CDR2 is FQGTGA. V dropped 3 bases and J dropped 5 bases, with 10 bases sitting between them. Here the CDR3 reads CASSFSQGTEAFF. CDR3 nucleotide sequence: TGTGCCAGCAGCTTTTCCCAGGGGACTGAAGCTTTCTTT. The complete variable domain, with remaining parts taken from reference TRBV7-3 and TRBJ1-1, reads GAGVSQTPSNKVTEKGKYVELRCDPISGHTALYWYRQSLGQGPEFLIYFQGTGAADDSGLPNDRFFAVRPEGSVSTLKIQRTERGDSAVYLCASSFSQGTEAFFGQGTRLTVV.

This chain joins TRBV2 and TRBJ2-7; tentative D call: TRBD2 (5 bases). The CDR3 sequence is 14 residues long. The V end lost 10 bases, the J end lost 6 bases, and 22 bases lay between the germline ends. Germline V lookup: CDR1 SNHLY, CDR2 FYNNEI. CDR3 region: CATSLERVAREQYF. The CDR3 nucleotides read TGTGCCACCTCCCTTGAGAGGGTAGCCCGCGAGCAGTACTTC.

The chain recombines TRBV5-1 with TRBJ1-6; 10 bases fit TRBD1. This CDR3 contains 17 residues. The germline V gene encodes CDR1 SGHRS and CDR2 YFSETQ. Trimming cost V 0 bases and J 3 bases; bases outside gene matches: 3. CDR3 protein: CASSLEGTGVYNSPLHF. DNA of the CDR3: TGCGCCAGCAGCTTGGAAGGGACAGGGGTCTATAATTCACCCCTCCACTTT. Using reference TRBV5-1 and TRBJ1-6 for the parts outside the CDR3, the full variable domain is KAGVTQTPRYLIKTRGQQVTLSCSPISGHRSVSWYQQTPGQGLQFLFEYFSETQRNKGNFPGRFSGRQFSNSRSEMNVSTLELGDSALYLCASSLEGTGVYNSPLHFGNGTRLTVT.

This chain joins TRBV27 and TRBJ2-5; TRBD2 might be the D (5 bases). This CDR3 is built from 16 residues. Trimming cost V 6 bases and J 2 bases, with 19 bases left between them. Germline CDR1 MNHEY, CDR2 SMNVEV (reference sequence). The CDR3 here is CASRGARGAVQETQYF. CDR3 DNA: TGTGCCAGCAGGGGCGCCCGGGGTGCCGTTCAAGAGACCCAGTACTTC.

V and J are TRBV10-3 and TRBJ1-1; tentatively, D is TRBD1 (5 bases). V was cut by 6 bases and J by 6 bases, with 17 bases left in between. Germline-derived CDR1 and CDR2 are ENHRY and SYGVKD. CDR3 length equals 14 residues. This CDR3 reads CAIRHTAQGAEAFF. The CDR3 nucleotides read TGTGCCATCAGGCACACAGCCCAGGGCGCTGAAGCTTTCTTT.

V is TRBV27 and J is TRBJ2-4; 8 bases fit TRBD2. Trimming took 6 bases from V and 12 from J; bases not matched to a gene: 10. The CDR3 contains 13 residues. Germline V lookup: CDR1 MNHEY, CDR2 SMNVEV (reference sequence). CDR3 coding DNA: TGTGCCAGCAGCATGAGGACTAGCCGCTATCAGTACTTC. Its translation: CASSMRTSRYQYF.

This clone was observed a few times. The chain couples TRBV5-4 to TRBJ2-2; 10 positions agree with TRBD1. Germline loops: CDR1 SGHNT, CDR2 YYREEE (reference sequence). CDR3 length: 15 residues. The ends lost 2 bases at V and 7 bases at J; junction bases unmatched: 5. CDR3 region: CASSFDRGLGGELFF. CDR3 coding DNA: TGTGCCAGCAGCTTTGACAGGGGGCTTGGCGGGGAGCTGTTTTTT.

The V gene is TRBV7-2, the J gene TRBJ2-7, with 8 bases lining up with TRBD2. The V gene's germline CDR1 is SGHTA and CDR2 FQGNSA. V gave up 8 bases and J gave up 0 bases; unmatched junction bases: 12. This CDR3 comprises 16 residues. The CDR3 region is CASARVGGRNSYEQYF. The CDR3 DNA reads as TGTGCCAGCGCCCGAGTGGGCGGGAGGAACTCCTACGAGCAGTACTTC.

The chain recombines TRBV18 with TRBJ2-7, with TRBD2 identical over 8 bases. This CDR3 contains 14 residues. From germline, CDR1 is KGHSH and CDR2 LQKENI. Unmatched junction bases numbered 5, after V lost 5 bases and J lost 2 bases. The CDR3 DNA is TGTGCCAGCTCAACCGGGACTAGAGCCTACGAGCAGTACTTC. This codes for CASSTGTRAYEQYF.

The chain recombines TRBV27 with TRBJ2-6; 12 bases line up with TRBD2. The J segment lost 0 bases and the V segment lost 7 bases, leaving 4 bases of the junction unmatched. CDR3 length equals 17 residues. Germline CDR1 is MNHEY and CDR2 is SMNVEV (reference sequence). The CDR3: CASIGLAGNSGANVLTF. CDR3 DNA sequence: TGTGCCAGCATTGGACTAGCGGGAAACTCTGGGGCCAACGTCCTGACTTTC. Together with reference TRBV27 and TRBJ2-6, the CDR3 gives the full variable domain: EAQVTQNPRYLITVTGKKLTVTCSQNMNHEYMSWYRQDPGLGLRQIYYSMNVEVTDKGDVPEGYKVSRKEKRNFPLILESPSPNQTSLYFCASIGLAGNSGANVLTFGAGSRLTVL.

The sample holds one count of this clone. This chain connects TRBV28 to TRBJ2-7; a weak D match, TRBD2 (6 bases). This CDR3 is built from 14 residues. CDR1 is MDHEN and CDR2 is SYDVKM in the germline V gene. Trimming removed 6 bases from V and 2 bases from J, with 14 bases in between. In DNA, the CDR3 is TGTGCCAGCAGCCCCAGGACTACACCCTACGAGCAGTACTTC. This encodes CASSPRTTPYEQYF.

J is TRBJ1-4 and V is TRBV15; TRBD1 agrees at 7 bases. Looked up from germline, CDR1 is LNHNV and CDR2 is YYDKDF (reference sequence). Trimming at V came to 0 bases and at J to 0 bases, leaving 13 bases not matched to a gene. The CDR3 runs to 20 residues. As DNA, the CDR3 is TGTGCCACCAGCAGAGAGCCCCTTAACAGGGGTAAAGCAACTAATGAAAAACTGTTTTTT. It codes for CATSREPLNRGKATNEKLFF.